The 18 T cell receptor beta chains listed next were all sequenced from one sample in a study of type 1 and type 2 diabetes patients. Genomic DNA was the PCR template. A primer set of 30 forward and 13 reverse primers amplified the CDR3. TCRdb called the multiplex PCR reads again in MiXCR, with one record for every CDR3 protein. In the table there are about 250,000 distinct CDR3 sequences, more than 45% of which are singletons. What was sequenced was peripheral blood mononuclear cells (PBMCs). Receptors originate from a man younger than 30 with type 2 diabetes.

On this clonotype itself: One junction end does not reproduce the germline sequence, and a read error may be involved. The rearrangement joins TRBV28 to TRBJ2-7, with D possibly being TRBD1 (6 bases). This CDR3 has 15 residues. Germline V CDR1 and CDR2: MDHEN, SYDVKM. CDR3 coding DNA: TGTGCCAGCAGACCCACCGGGACACCCTCCTACGAGCAGTGCTTC. Residues: CASRPTGTPSYEQCF.

This sequence joins TRBV10-3 and TRBJ2-7, with 11 bases identical to TRBD2. Germline lookup yields CDR1 ENHRY and CDR2 SYGVKD. V trimming: 7 bases; J trimming: 3 bases; junction bases outside the gene matches: 5. There are 14 residues in the CDR3. The CDR3 protein is CAINPGLADYEQYF. The DNA for the CDR3 is TGTGCCATCAACCCGGGACTAGCGGACTACGAGCAGTACTTC.

The J gene is TRBJ2-1, the V gene TRBV7-2, with 11 bases aligning to TRBD2. The length of the CDR3 is 15 residues. J lost 6 bases, V lost 9 bases, and 10 bases had no gene match. The germline V gene encodes CDR1 SGHTA and CDR2 FQGNSA. CDR3: CASSIRLAGGNEQFF. The DNA for the CDR3 is TGTGCCAGTAGTATCCGGCTAGCGGGAGGCAATGAGCAGTTCTTC.

The gene calls are TRBV19 and TRBJ2-1, with a possible D match to TRBD1 (6 bases). Trimming removed 7 bases from V and 0 bases from J, with 13 bases in between. Germline V lookup: CDR1 LNHDA, CDR2 SQIVND (reference sequence). This CDR3 comprises 15 residues. CDR3 amino acids: CASTNYRASYNEQFF. The CDR3 coding sequence is TGTGCCAGTACCAACTACAGGGCCTCCTACAATGAGCAGTTCTTC.

The genes are TRBV28 and TRBJ1-2; TRBD1 aligns across 7 bases. CDR1 MDHEN and CDR2 SYDVKM come from the germline V gene. The CDR3 totals 13 residues. Germline trimming cut 6 bases from V and 8 bases from J; bases unmatched to any gene: 9. Here the CDR3 reads CASRVQGVQGYTF. The CDR3 DNA sequence: TGTGCCAGCAGGGTTCAGGGGGTACAAGGCTACACCTTC.

The chain is built from TRBV6-5 and TRBJ2-2, with 7 bases fitting TRBD1. Germline CDR1 MNHEY, CDR2 SVGAGI. This CDR3 region has 14 residues. The V segment lost 2 bases and the J segment 5 bases; nucleotides outside the gene matches: 2. The CDR3 bases are TGTGCCAGCAGTTACAACAGGGGAACCGGGGAGCTGTTTTTT. This encodes CASSYNRGTGELFF.

The V call is TRBV5-1, the J call TRBJ2-5; 11 nucleotides agree with TRBD2. Unmatched junction bases numbered 11, after V lost 1 base and J lost 3 bases. This CDR3 comprises 18 residues. CDR1 and CDR2 from the germline V gene are SGHRS and YFSETQ. CDR3 amino acids: CASSLLLWGTSGKETQYF. In nucleotides, the CDR3 is TGCGCCAGCAGCTTGTTGTTGTGGGGGACTAGCGGTAAAGAGACCCAGTACTTC.

The chain uses TRBV6-5 and TRBJ2-5; the D is unclear. Germline lookup yields CDR1 MNHEY and CDR2 SVGAGI. The CDR3 has 16 amino acids. V gave up 6 bases and J gave up 5 bases, with 22 bases separating them. This chain's CDR3 is CASSQWAVRKGETQYF. CDR3 bases: TGTGCCAGCAGCCAGTGGGCTGTGAGGAAAGGGGAGACCCAGTACTTC.

CDR3 nucleotide sequence: TGTGCCAGCAGCCGACCCGGGACCAATTACGAGCAGTACTTC. Amino acids: CASSRPGTNYEQYF. This chain uses TRBV7-2 with TRBJ2-7, with D perhaps TRBD1 or TRBD2 (5 bases each). The germline CDR1 and CDR2 sequences are SGHTA and FQGNSA. V dropped 5 bases and J dropped 4 bases, with 15 bases sitting between them. CDR3 length: 14 amino acids.

The chain uses TRBV29-1 and TRBJ2-3; 12 bases map to TRBD2. Germline CDR1 is SQVTM and CDR2 is ANQGSEA. This CDR3 is built from 18 residues. With 7 bases clipped from V and 2 bases from J, the junction kept 16 bases outside the gene matches. The CDR3 DNA reads as TGCAGCGCCAGCACCAGACTAGCGGGAGAGTTGTTCACAGATACGCAGTATTTT. Its protein product is CSASTRLAGELFTDTQYF.

Here the CDR3 reads CASSIGVAAEETQYF. The CDR3 region has the DNA TGTGCCAGTAGTATTGGGGTAGCGGCTGAGGAGACCCAGTACTTC. V is TRBV19 and J is TRBJ2-5; a possible D gene is TRBD2 (6 bases). Germline V gives CDR1 LNHDA, CDR2 SQIVND (reference sequence). The CDR3 spans 15 residues. With 3 bases removed from V and 5 bases from J, the gap between germline ends came to 16 bases.

The V call is TRBV2, the J call TRBJ1-4, with D unclear. Germline values: CDR1 SNHLY, CDR2 FYNNEI. V lost 8 bases to trimming and J lost 0 bases, with 10 bases between them. This CDR3 is built from 14 residues. Here the CDR3 DNA reads TGTGCCAGCCGGACTCTTGCAACTAATGAAAAACTGTTTTTT. Protein product: CASRTLATNEKLFF.

J is TRBJ2-7 and V is TRBV19; 7 nucleotides agree with TRBD2. Germline-derived CDR1 and CDR2 are LNHDA and SQIVND (reference sequence). J gave up 1 base and V 1 base, and 4 bases lay outside the gene matches. CDR3 size: 15 residues. This CDR3 is CASSIGGGSSYEQYF. For the CDR3, the DNA is TGTGCCAGTAGTATAGGGGGGGGGTCATCCTACGAGCAGTACTTC.

This clonotype turned up a few times. The chain recombines TRBV19 with TRBJ1-5; 10 positions agree with TRBD1. This CDR3 is 16 amino acids long. Germline trimming cut 4 bases from V and 4 bases from J; bases unmatched to any gene: 7. Germline V gene lookup returns CDR1 LNHDA and CDR2 SQIVND (reference sequence). For the CDR3, the DNA is TGTGCCAGTAGTACCAAGGACAGGGGGGAAAATCAGCCCCAGCATTTT. It specifies CASSTKDRGENQPQHF.

The J gene is TRBJ2-2, the V gene TRBV30; D is unclear. Germline CDR1 is GTSNPN and CDR2 is SVGIG (reference sequence). The V and J ends lost 3 bases and 5 bases respectively, with 7 bases between them. The CDR3 is 12 residues long. Written as DNA, the CDR3 is TGTGCCTGGAGGCAAGGGACCGGGGAGCTGTTTTTT. Protein: CAWRQGTGELFF.

Details on this clonotype: The limits of the CDR3 on the DNA are not certain, so only TCRdb's listed CDR3 is given. The chain uses TRBV2 and TRBJ2-5. Looked up from germline, CDR1 is SNHLY and CDR2 is FYNNEI. The CDR3 adds up to 21 amino acids, both ends counted. The CDR3 loop reads CASSQTSVYFCAISSDETQYF.

The chain carries TRBV7-3 and TRBJ2-5; 9 bases align to TRBD1. The germline CDR1 and CDR2 sequences are SGHTA and FQGTGA. This CDR3 comprises 12 residues. Trimming removed 4 bases from V and 11 bases from J; junction bases left unmatched: 5. DNA for the CDR3: TGTGCCAGCAGCTCGTACAGGGGGCGGCAGTACTTC. This translates into CASSSYRGRQYF.

This chain links TRBV12-5 with TRBJ2-7, with D possibly matching TRBD1 (5 bases). V lost 7 bases and J 3 bases, leaving 10 bases between the germline ends. The CDR3 runs 12 residues. Germline V gene data show CDR1 as LGHNT and CDR2 as FRNRAP. The CDR3 spells CASADDSYEQYF. The CDR3 coding sequence is TGTGCTAGTGCCGATGACAGCTACGAGCAGTACTTC.